The rows below give T cell receptor beta chains drawn from one sample of a study of CD8+ T cells in alopecia areata. Here immunoSEQ multiplex PCR was the method, and the copy in TCRdb shows in-frame clones only, minus some. Here the sample spans some 150,000 clones, approximately 86% being singletons. The input for sequencing was CD8+ T cells sorted from blood, taken at week 4, from a patient treated with tofacitinib. Receptors originate from a human donor with alopecia areata. The CDR3 runs from the conserved cysteine through the conserved F or W. D genes are given only for firm matches. Expanded clones are given a class, and other clones once, few, many or no size at all.

CDR3 | DNA | size | J | D | V
CASSLAADIGNEQFF | TGTGCCAGCAGCTTAGCGGCAGACATCGGCAATGAGCAGTTCTTC | NA | TRBJ2-1 | NA | TRBV7-9
CASSVEGQGPDEQYF | TGTGCCAGCAGCGTAGAGGGACAGGGGCCGGACGAGCAGTACTTC | NA | TRBJ2-7 | TRBD1 | TRBV9
CASSLTPGKNSPLHF | TGTGCCAGCAGCTTGACTCCAGGGAAGAATTCACCCCTCCACTTT | NA | TRBJ1-6 | NA | TRBV5-6
CASSLEGTDTDTQYF | TGCGCCAGCAGCTTGGAGGGGACTGATACAGATACGCAGTATTTT | NA | TRBJ2-3 | NA | TRBV5-1
CASSLVLNPSTDTQYF | TGTGCCAGCAGCTTAGTACTTAACCCTAGCACAGATACGCAGTATTTT | NA | TRBJ2-3 | NA | TRBV7-2
CASSPLAKETQYF | TGTGCCAGCAGCCCCCTGGCCAAAGAGACCCAGTACTTC | few | TRBJ2-5 | NA | TRBV27
CASSLSLAADTDTQYF | TGTGCCAGCAGTCTTTCACTAGCGGCCGACACAGATACGCAGTATTTT | NA | TRBJ2-3 | TRBD2 | TRBV27
CASSREGQGGQPQHF | TGTGCCAGCAGCCGAGAGGGGCAGGGCGGCCAGCCCCAGCATTTT | NA | TRBJ1-5 | NA | TRBV5-6
CAISQPSTNYGYTF | TGTGCCATCAGCCAACCGAGTACTAACTATGGCTACACCTTC | NA | TRBJ1-2 | NA | TRBV10-3
CASKQGDNTEAFF | TGTGCCAGCAAGCAGGGGGACAACACTGAAGCTTTCTTT | NA | TRBJ1-1 | TRBD1 | TRBV7-9
CASSFPAGGDDGAYNEQFF | TGTGCCAGCAGCTTTCCAGCGGGGGGAGACGATGGAGCCTACAATGAGCAGTTCTTC | NA | TRBJ2-1 | TRBD2 | TRBV7-6
CASSKGGPGTYEQYF | TGTGCCAGCTCGAAAGGGGGGCCCGGAACCTACGAGCAGTACTTC | once | TRBJ2-7 | NA | TRBV18
CASTSADRDTQYF | TGTGCCAGCACATCTGCGGATAGGGATACGCAGTATTTT | NA | TRBJ2-3 | NA | TRBV27
CASSLVGTAPGELFF | TGTGCCAGCAGCTTGGTAGGGACAGCTCCCGGGGAGCTGTTTTTT | NA | TRBJ2-2 | TRBD1 | TRBV5-4
CATHSSSDSYEQYF | TGTGCCACCCATTCGTCTAGCGACTCCTACGAGCAGTACTTC | NA | TRBJ2-7 | NA | TRBV10-3
CATSSVGTSYHTQYF | TGTGCCACCAGCAGCGTCGGGACTAGTTACCATACGCAGTATTTT | once | TRBJ2-3 | TRBD2 | TRBV15
CASSLQVQETQYF | TGTGCCAGCAGCTTGCAGGTACAAGAGACCCAGTACTTC | few | TRBJ2-5 | NA | TRBV7-9
CSVQTGNNEQFF | TGCAGCGTTCAGACAGGAAACAATGAGCAGTTCTTC | NA | TRBJ2-1 | NA | TRBV29-1
CASSRSGGPYNEQFF | TGTGCCAGCAGCCGTTCGGGGGGGCCCTACAATGAGCAGTTCTTC | NA | TRBJ2-1 | TRBD2 | TRBV9
CASSSGPAVELFF | TGTGCCAGCAGTTCGGGACCCGCTGTGGAGCTGTTTTTT | NA | TRBJ2-2 | NA | TRBV27
CARSDSGQPQHF | TGTGCCAGAAGCGATTCGGGTCAGCCCCAGCATTTT | NA | TRBJ1-5 | NA | TRBV5-3
CASSQAGELFF | TGTGCCAGCAGCCAGGCCGGGGAGCTGTTTTTT | NA | TRBJ2-2 | NA | TRBV5-4
CASSTGTSANEQYF | TGTGCCAGCAGCACTGGGACATCCGCCAACGAGCAGTACTTC | once | TRBJ2-7 | NA | TRBV7-7
CASSDDLYEQYF | TGTGCCAGCAGCGATGACCTCTACGAGCAGTACTTC | NA | TRBJ2-7 | NA | TRBV2
CSAPTGEDTQYF | TGCAGCGCCCCGACGGGGGAGGATACGCAGTATTTT | NA | TRBJ2-3 | NA | TRBV29-1
CASSENAGSSYNEQFF | TGTGCCAGCAGTGAAAACGCCGGTAGCTCCTACAATGAGCAGTTCTTC | NA | TRBJ2-1 | NA | TRBV2
CASSQGVPNTEAFF | TGCGCCAGCAGCCAGGGCGTCCCGAACACTGAAGCTTTCTTT | NA | TRBJ1-1 | NA | TRBV4-1
CASSQDPENTEAFF | TGCGCCAGCAGCCAAGATCCAGAGAACACTGAAGCTTTCTTT | once | TRBJ1-1 | NA | TRBV4-1
CAWSQSGTGDTQYF | TGTGCCTGGAGCCAGAGCGGGACGGGAGATACGCAGTATTTT | NA | TRBJ2-3 | TRBD2 | TRBV30
CASSLGSSAFF | TGTGCCAGCAGCTTGGGGTCCTCGGCTTTCTTT | NA | TRBJ1-1 | NA | TRBV5-6
CASGLVQTYEQFF | TGTGCTAGTGGTTTGGTACAAACGTATGAGCAGTTCTTC | NA | TRBJ2-1 | NA | TRBV12-5
CSVNPTTVPSGSSYNEQFF | TGCAGCGTTAATCCGACGACTGTGCCAAGCGGGAGCTCCTACAATGAGCAGTTCTTC | NA | TRBJ2-1 | TRBD2 | TRBV29-1
CASSPGTGNYEQYF | TGCGCCAGCAGCCCCGGGACAGGGAACTACGAGCAGTACTTC | NA | TRBJ2-7 | TRBD1 | TRBV5-1
CASSLRGQVSYEQYF | TGTGCCAGCAGTCTCCGAGGACAGGTCTCCTACGAGCAGTACTTC | few | TRBJ2-7 | TRBD1 | TRBV27
CASSIGGLGLLNTEAFF | TGTGCCAGTAGTATCGGGGGACTGGGGCTTTTGAACACTGAAGCTTTCTTT | NA | TRBJ1-1 | NA | TRBV19
CAWTDDRDEQYF | TGTGCCTGGACGGATGACAGGGACGAGCAGTACTTC | NA | TRBJ2-7 | TRBD1 | TRBV30
CASSQDQQGSWSNQPQHF | TGTGCCAGCAGCCAAGACCAACAGGGCAGTTGGAGCAATCAGCCCCAGCATTTT | NA | TRBJ1-5 | NA | TRBV4-2
CAAWQGNDQETQYF | TGTGCCGCCTGGCAGGGTAATGACCAAGAGACCCAGTACTTC | NA | TRBJ2-5 | NA | TRBV6-6
CAWLEYGYTF | TGTGCCTGGCTGGAGTATGGCTACACCTTC | NA | TRBJ1-2 | NA | TRBV30
CASSQAQGYEQFF | TGCGCCAGCAGCCAGGCCCAGGGATATGAGCAGTTCTTC | NA | TRBJ2-1 | NA | TRBV4-1
CSVEVLGIKYF | TGCAGCGTTGAAGTGTTGGGGATCAAGTACTTC | once | TRBJ2-7 | NA | TRBV29-1
CASSVIGEQYF | TGTGCCAGCAGCGTTATTGGCGAGCAGTACTTC | NA | TRBJ2-7 | NA | TRBV9
CASNFGDTQYF | TGTGCCAGTAATTTCGGAGATACGCAGTATTTT | NA | TRBJ2-3 | NA | TRBV25-1
CATSSREVRLAGRSYEQFF | TGTGCCACCAGCAGCAGAGAGGTTAGATTAGCGGGAAGAAGCTATGAGCAGTTCTTC | NA | TRBJ2-1 | TRBD2 | TRBV15
CASSPPGASEKLFF | TGTGCCAGCAGCCCACCTGGCGCGAGTGAAAAACTGTTTTTT | NA | TRBJ1-4 | NA | TRBV7-9
CSVTVGTGELFF | TGCAGCGTTACGGTGGGCACCGGGGAGCTGTTTTTT | NA | TRBJ2-2 | NA | TRBV29-1
CASSSRKNTEAFF | TGTGCCAGCAGTTCTAGGAAGAACACTGAAGCTTTCTTT | NA | TRBJ1-1 | NA | TRBV2
CASSEFESGYEQFF | TGTGCCAGCAGCGAGTTCGAAAGTGGCTATGAGCAGTTCTTC | NA | TRBJ2-1 | NA | TRBV6-6
CASRQLMTSTDTQYF | TGTGCCAGCAGACAACTCATGACTAGCACAGATACGCAGTATTTT | NA | TRBJ2-3 | NA | TRBV13
CASRAPSGSWETQYF | TGTGCCAGCAGGGCCCCTAGCGGGAGTTGGGAGACCCAGTACTTC | NA | TRBJ2-5 | TRBD2 | TRBV27
CASSFTGGLINNSPLHF | TGTGCCAGCAGCTTTACAGGGGGCCTGATCAATAATTCACCCCTCCACTTT | NA | TRBJ1-6 | TRBD1 | TRBV5-4
CASSPTPLGPQHF | TGTGCCAGCAGTCCGACACCCCTTGGGCCCCAGCATTTT | NA | TRBJ1-5 | NA | TRBV6-6
CASSQDRTSNEQFF | TGCGCCAGCAGCCAAGACAGGACTAGCAATGAGCAGTTCTTC | NA | TRBJ2-1 | TRBD2 | TRBV4-1
CASSLARWDEQFF | TGTGCCAGCAGCTTAGCCAGGTGGGATGAGCAGTTCTTC | NA | TRBJ2-1 | NA | TRBV7-6